One TCR beta chain is described in this entry. Its target is unknown. This entry is derived from a study of CD8 T cells in Susac syndrome. Study conclusions and caveats: The number of individuals included in the study's TCR sequencing and HLA analysis was acknowledged as relatively small.

Per the germline V gene, CDR1 is DFQATT and CDR2 is SNEGSKA (reference sequence). CDR3 length: 17 residues. After removal of 0 bases from V and 2 bases from J, the junction contained 11 bases not matched to a gene. The study sequenced TCR beta in blood CD8+ and CD4+ T cells. The patients serving as multiple sclerosis controls were treatment-naive. They had stable or active relapsing-remitting disease and fulfilled revised McDonald criteria. RNA totalling about 0.5 to 1 ug underwent reverse transcription with random hexamers. One entry per CDR3 protein results from TCRdb running MiXCR on the immunoSEQ multiplex PCR reads. This sample has roughly 130,000 distinct CDR3 sequences, with roughly 94% found just once.

The TCR comes from a human donor with multiple sclerosis. This chain links TRBV20-1 with TRBJ2-7; 9 bases fit TRBD2. The sample comprised CD4+ T cells from PBMCs. The CDR3 region is CSARDLAGVGGAYEQYF. CDR3 DNA sequence: TGCAGTGCTAGAGATTTAGCGGGAGTAGGGGGGGCCTACGAGCAGTACTTC.